These 14 T cell receptor beta chains were all obtained from the same sample, sequenced in a study of Graves' ophthalmopathy and Graves' hyperthyroidism. Beta-chain TCR CDR3 regions were amplified from RNA transcripts. Investigators did first-round RT-PCR with HTBI primers, then second-round multiplex PCR. MiXCR was run by TCRdb on the multiplex PCR reads, yielding one entry per CDR3 protein. The sample includes approximately 210,000 distinct CDR3 sequences, around 28% of them seen just once. The sequenced sample consisted of peripheral blood. The receptors come from a man aged 50 to 59 with Graves' ophthalmopathy.

This chain connects TRBV6-5 to TRBJ1-2; D may be TRBD1 (6 bases). V was pared by 4 bases and J by 4 bases, with 13 bases between. The CDR3 has 14 amino acids. The germline CDR1 and CDR2 sequences are MNHEY and SVGAGI. Here the CDR3 reads CASSLNREFYGYTF. In nucleotides, the CDR3 is TGTGCCAGCAGTTTAAACAGGGAATTCTATGGCTACACCTTC.

This clonotype has a handful of counts. The rearrangement joins TRBV6-2 or TRBV6-3 to TRBJ1-1; 9 bases agree with TRBD1. Losses at the gene ends were 5 bases for V and 0 bases for J; bases not matched to a gene: 1. The CDR3 contains 14 residues. The germline V gene has CDR1 MNHEY and CDR2 SVGEGT. The CDR3 sequence is CASSHRGLNTEAFF. The CDR3 DNA follows: TGTGCCAGCAGTCACAGGGGGCTGAACACTGAAGCTTTCTTT.

The gene calls are TRBV6-1 and TRBJ1-2; TRBD1 might be the D (5 bases). The CDR3 length is 13 residues. V was cut by 4 bases and J by 3 bases, with 9 bases left in between. CDR1 and CDR2 from the germline V gene are MNHNS and SASEGT. The CDR3 spells CASSGTRDYGYTF. CDR3 bases: TGTGCCAGCAGTGGGACAAGAGACTATGGCTACACCTTC.

The chain uses TRBV20-1 and TRBJ2-5, with D maybe TRBD2 (6 bases). CDR1 DFQATT and CDR2 SNEGSKA come from the germline V gene (reference sequence). Trimming stripped 2 bases from V and 4 bases from J, with 14 bases between. The CDR3 totals 14 residues. The chain's CDR3 is CSARWAGTLETQYF. The CDR3 region has the DNA TGCAGTGCTAGATGGGCTGGGACTTTAGAGACCCAGTACTTC.

This clonotype was seen ten or more times. V is TRBV28 and J is TRBJ2-7, with TRBD2 matching over 9 bases. This CDR3 is built from 14 residues. Germline assignment: CDR1 MDHEN and CDR2 SYDVKM. V gave up 8 bases and J gave up 4 bases; unmatched junction bases: 9. CDR3 loop: CASGWAGGPYEQYF. Here the CDR3 DNA reads TGTGCCAGCGGTTGGGCGGGAGGGCCTTACGAGCAGTACTTC.

This chain connects TRBV6-1 to TRBJ1-5; maybe TRBD1 (5 bases). CDR3 length: 16 residues. Deletions cut 5 bases from V and 0 bases from J, with 14 bases between. In germline, CDR1 is MNHNS, CDR2 SASEGT. The CDR3 nucleotides read TGTGCCAGCAGTCCCGGGACCGACTATAGCAATCAGCCCCAGCATTTT. This gives the protein CASSPGTDYSNQPQHF.

This clonotype was observed many times. V usage is TRBV6-2 or TRBV6-3 and J usage is TRBJ2-7; weak D call: TRBD2 (6 bases). Trimming stripped 5 bases from V and 3 bases from J, with 14 bases between. This CDR3 has 14 residues. Germline CDR1 MNHEY, CDR2 SVGEGT. The CDR3 loop is CASSPGLSGYEQYF. The CDR3 nucleotides are TGTGCCAGCAGTCCGGGACTTTCCGGCTACGAGCAGTACTTC.

This clonotype appeared many times. V is TRBV13 and J is TRBJ2-7, with a weak D call TRBD2 (6 bases). Trimming took 8 bases from V and 2 from J, leaving 28 bases between them. There are 18 residues in the CDR3. Looked up from germline, CDR1 is PRHDT and CDR2 is FYEKMQ (reference sequence). The CDR3 DNA reads TGTGCCAGCTCGGGACGACTAGTAGCCGAAAGCCGTCCCTACGAGCAGTACTTC. As protein: CASSGRLVAESRPYEQYF.

This clonotype occurred many times. The V gene is TRBV5-1, the J gene TRBJ2-7; D gene unclear. Germline-derived CDR1 and CDR2 are SGHRS and YFSETQ. This CDR3 region has 14 residues. Trimming took off 0 bases at V and 4 bases at J, with 11 bases between the two ends. The CDR3 protein is CASSLDPTSYEQYF. The CDR3 DNA sequence: TGCGCCAGCAGCTTGGACCCGACAAGTTACGAGCAGTACTTC.

In this sample, this clonotype turned up many times. The CDR3 protein is CATSAGGASTGELFF. Written as DNA, the CDR3 is TGTGCCACCAGTGCGGGAGGAGCGAGCACCGGGGAGCTGTTTTTT. The J gene is TRBJ2-2, the V gene TRBV24-1; TRBD2 aligns across 7 bases. V lost 5 bases and J lost 4; bases outside the gene matches: 6. Germline V lookup: CDR1 KGHDR, CDR2 SFDVKD. This CDR3 has 15 residues.

This clonotype was seen at least ten times. This chain links TRBV12-3 or TRBV12-4 with TRBJ1-5; D possibly corresponds to TRBD1 (5 bases). Trimming left V 5 bases short and J 7 bases short, with 18 bases between. The CDR3 loop spans 15 amino acids. The CDR3 loop reads CASSTAVGPGQPQHF. CDR3 bases: TGTGCCAGCAGTACGGCAGTGGGGCCAGGGCAGCCCCAGCATTTT.

This clonotype was detected ten times or more. CDR3 residues: CARPRWKYTGELFF. In DNA, the CDR3 is TGTGCCAGACCTCGGTGGAAGTACACCGGGGAGCTGTTTTTT. The chain links TRBV6-1 to TRBJ2-2; no definite D call. The CDR3 consists of 14 residues. V was cut by 9 bases and J by 3 bases, with 14 bases left in between. Germline V gene lookup returns CDR1 MNHNS and CDR2 SASEGT.

This clonotype has ten or more counts. The rearrangement joins TRBV5-1 to TRBJ2-7, with 7 bases that match TRBD1. This CDR3 region has 12 residues. With 5 bases clipped from V and 7 bases from J, the junction kept 6 bases outside the gene matches. CDR1 is SGHRS, CDR2 YFSETQ, per germline. The chain's CDR3 is CASSEQGKEQYF. CDR3 sequence (DNA): TGCGCCAGCAGTGAACAGGGGAAGGAGCAGTACTTC.

This clonotype was found many times. The rearrangement joins TRBV11-2 to TRBJ2-2; 7 positions match TRBD2. CDR1 and CDR2 (germline): SGHAT, FQNNGV. The CDR3 has 16 residues. V lost 5 bases, J lost 1 base, and 7 bases stayed unmatched. The CDR3 bases are TGTGCCAGCAGCGTAAGAAGCGGGAAGAACACCGGGGAGCTGTTTTTT. As protein: CASSVRSGKNTGELFF. Combining the CDR3 with reference TRBV11-2 and TRBJ2-2 gives the whole variable domain EAGVAQSPRYKIIEKRQSVAFWCNPISGHATLYWYQQILGQGPKLLIQFQNNGVVDDSQLPKDRFSAERLKGVDSTLKIQPAKLEDSAVYLCASSVRSGKNTGELFFGEGSRLTVL.